The 30 T cell receptor beta chains given below trace back to one sample, sequenced in a study of cytomegalovirus exposure and HLA in healthy donors. PCR employed 60 Vbeta and 13 Jbeta primers. TCRdb's copy holds only in-frame clones and misses some; the assay was immunoSEQ multiplex PCR. The sample includes 150,000 to 200,000 clones, 65% to 85% of them seen just once. Specimen: PBMCs. The receptors derive from a woman younger than 35 in good health and CMV-seronegative.

This clone was counted only a few times. J is TRBJ1-2 and V is TRBV28, with 7 bases fitting TRBD1. CDR1 is MDHEN and CDR2 is SYDVKM in the germline V gene. The trim removed 7 bases at V and 8 bases at J, leaving 19 bases unmatched. The CDR3 covers 16 residues. The CDR3 DNA reads as TGTGCCAGCATAGGACAGGCGCCCCAAAGGGTGGTCGGCTACACCTTC. This gives the protein CASIGQAPQRVVGYTF.

The chain links TRBV28 to TRBJ2-7; TRBD1 agrees at 9 bases. This CDR3 has 13 residues. The germline V gene has CDR1 MDHEN and CDR2 SYDVKM. J lost 12 bases, V lost 10 bases, and 16 bases had no gene match. Here the CDR3 DNA reads TGTGCCATCGCACGGACAGGGGAAGAGGTCCGGTACTTC. Amino acid sequence: CAIARTGEEVRYF.

The chain links TRBV4-1 to TRBJ2-1; 11 bases line up with TRBD2. CDR3 length: 15 amino acids. In germline, CDR1 is MGHRA, CDR2 YSYEKL. The V gene end was trimmed by 4 bases and the J gene end by 2 bases; junction bases not matched to a gene: 1. The CDR3 DNA reads TGCGCCAGCAGCCCGGGACTAGCGGCCTACAATGAGCAGTTCTTC. This translates into CASSPGLAAYNEQFF.

This chain joins TRBV19 and TRBJ1-1; D is ambiguous. CDR3 length equals 13 residues. V was trimmed by 4 bases and J by 1 base, leaving 7 bases between them. CDR1 and CDR2 from the germline V gene are LNHDA and SQIVND (reference sequence). CDR3 bases: TGTGCCAGTAGTAATACAGAGAACACTGAAGCTTTCTTT. Amino acid sequence: CASSNTENTEAFF.

V usage is TRBV4-3 and J usage is TRBJ2-2; D ambiguous. The CDR3 has 17 amino acids. With 0 bases removed from V and 3 bases from J, the gap between germline ends came to 14 bases. Germline CDR1 is LGHNA and CDR2 is YSLEER. Written as DNA, the CDR3 is TGCGCCAGCAGCCAAGAGCCGGCCTTTCAGGACACCGGGGAGCTGTTTTTT. As protein: CASSQEPAFQDTGELFF.

J is TRBJ1-1 and V is TRBV11-2; 10 nucleotides agree with TRBD1. Per germline, CDR1 SGHAT and CDR2 FQNNGV. CDR3 length: 16 amino acids. Trimming removed 5 bases from V and 6 bases from J; junction bases left unmatched: 12. Written as DNA, the CDR3 is TGTGCCAGCAGCCCAGGACAGGGGGAGACTATAGCTGAAGCTTTCTTT. Protein product: CASSPGQGETIAEAFF.

This chain connects TRBV11-3 to TRBJ2-1; TRBD2 matches at 10 bases. V lost 1 base to trimming and J lost 4 bases; unmatched junction nucleotides: 10. The CDR3 runs 18 residues. Germline V gives CDR1 SGHNT, CDR2 YENEEA. CDR3: CASSLVSSGSFLYNEQFF. The CDR3, as DNA: TGTGCCAGCAGCTTAGTCTCTAGCGGGAGTTTTCTTTACAATGAGCAGTTCTTC.

CDR3 sequence: CASSMGQGKAGNTIYF. The CDR3 nucleotides read TGCGCCAGCAGCATGGGACAGGGGAAGGCTGGAAACACCATATATTTT. The chain recombines TRBV5-1 with TRBJ1-3, with 10 nucleotides matching TRBD1. V lost 4 bases and J lost 2; bases outside the gene matches: 6. Germline V lookup: CDR1 SGHRS, CDR2 YFSETQ. The CDR3 consists of 16 residues.

The chain recombines TRBV7-9 with TRBJ1-4; D is perhaps TRBD1 (6 bases). The CDR3 is 14 amino acids. Trimming took 5 bases from V and 5 from J, leaving 12 bases between them. CDR1 and CDR2 (germline): SEHNR, FQNEAQ (reference sequence). The CDR3 is CASSPGGQNEKLFF. The CDR3 coding sequence is TGTGCCAGCAGCCCGGGGGGGCAAAATGAAAAACTGTTTTTT.

V usage is TRBV5-1 and J usage is TRBJ2-1, with TRBD2 matching 14 bases. V shed 5 bases and J 7 bases; nucleotides not matched to a gene: 2. The CDR3 sequence is 14 residues long. Germline CDR1 is SGHRS and CDR2 is YFSETQ. CDR3 sequence reads: CASRRLAGGNEQFF. The CDR3 DNA reads TGCGCCAGCAGGCGACTAGCGGGAGGGAATGAGCAGTTCTTC.

The rearrangement uses TRBV27 and TRBJ1-2, with a weak D call TRBD1 (6 bases). This CDR3 contains 13 residues. V was clipped by 5 bases and J by 6 bases, with 13 bases between them. Germline V gene sequence: CDR1 MNHEY, CDR2 SMNVEV (reference sequence). The CDR3 spells CASSAPGDNGYTF. In nucleotides, the CDR3 is TGTGCCAGCAGTGCCCCAGGGGACAATGGCTACACCTTC.

The chain has TRBV19 and TRBJ2-1; D may be TRBD1 (6 bases). The CDR3 contains 13 residues. From germline, CDR1 is LNHDA and CDR2 SQIVND (reference sequence). V was trimmed by 6 bases and J by 10 bases, leaving 16 bases between them. The CDR3 reads CASRDRQVGEQFF. The DNA for the CDR3 is TGTGCCAGTAGGGATCGACAGGTAGGGGAGCAGTTCTTC.

The gene calls are TRBV7-2 and TRBJ2-7; 8 bases align to TRBD2. The CDR3 spans 15 residues. Germline lookup yields CDR1 SGHTA and CDR2 FQGNSA. J gave up 0 bases and V 5 bases, and 6 bases lay outside the gene matches. Here the CDR3 reads CASSRRGGGSYEQYF. The CDR3 nucleotides are TGTGCCAGCAGCCGCCGGGGGGGCGGCTCCTACGAGCAGTACTTC.

The chain couples TRBV5-6 to TRBJ2-7; 8 nucleotides match TRBD1. Unmatched junction bases numbered 6, after V lost 4 bases and J lost 6 bases. Germline V CDR1 and CDR2: SGHDT, YYEEEE. The CDR3 is 13 residues long. Here the CDR3 reads CASSATGQAEQYF. CDR3 coding DNA: TGTGCCAGCAGCGCCACGGGACAGGCCGAGCAGTACTTC.

The CDR3 reads CASSLEAGGPKDTQYF. CDR3 nucleotides: TGTGCCAGCAGCTTGGAAGCGGGAGGGCCTAAAGATACGCAGTATTTT. The chain has TRBV7-3 and TRBJ2-3; 10 nucleotides align to TRBD2. Germline V gene data show CDR1 as SGHTA and CDR2 as FQGTGA. CDR3 size: 16 residues. J gave up 5 bases and V 3 bases, and 8 bases lay outside the gene matches.

The chain links TRBV5-1 to TRBJ2-7; TRBD2 agrees at 9 bases. Germline values: CDR1 SGHRS, CDR2 YFSETQ. The CDR3 consists of 15 residues. Trimming took 4 bases from V and 0 from J; bases not matched to a gene: 5. Here the CDR3 reads CASSTLSGSSYEQYF. In DNA, the CDR3 is TGCGCCAGCAGCACACTTAGCGGGAGCTCCTACGAGCAGTACTTC.

The chain links TRBV28 to TRBJ1-1; unclear D gene. This CDR3 has 16 amino acids. V lost 7 bases to trimming and J lost 2 bases, with 20 bases between them. Looked up from germline, CDR1 is MDHEN and CDR2 is SYDVKM. The CDR3 region is CASNPTSGSHNTEAFF. CDR3 coding DNA: TGTGCCAGCAACCCCACTAGCGGCAGCCACAACACTGAAGCTTTCTTT.

The chain links TRBV7-8 to TRBJ1-1; tentative D call: TRBD1 (5 bases). Germline lookup yields CDR1 SGHVS and CDR2 FQNEAQ. V was clipped by 5 bases and J by 5 bases, with 24 bases between them. The CDR3 loop spans 17 amino acids. The CDR3 protein is CASSRGAGTSQWTEAFF. Written as DNA, the CDR3 is TGTGCCAGCAGCCGTGGAGCGGGGACTTCCCAATGGACTGAAGCTTTCTTT.

This rearrangement joins TRBV6-4 to TRBJ2-1, with D perhaps matching TRBD1 (5 bases). The CDR3 runs 14 residues. V was pared by 2 bases and J by 10 bases, with 15 bases between. Germline-derived CDR1 and CDR2 are MRHNA and SNTAGT. The CDR3 coding sequence is TGTGCCAGCAGTGACGAGACAAGGGGTAGGGAGCAGTTCTTC. Amino acids: CASSDETRGREQFF.

The J gene is TRBJ1-3, the V gene TRBV12-5, with D hard to call. The CDR3 is 15 residues long. Per germline, CDR1 LGHNT and CDR2 FRNRAP. V was shortened by 0 bases and J by 3 bases, with 9 bases between the two germline ends. The CDR3 DNA reads TGTGCTAGTGGTTTGGTTGGGAGCGGTGGAAACACCATATATTTT. It yields the protein CASGLVGSGGNTIYF.

The rearrangement uses TRBV28 and TRBJ1-4; TRBD1 matches at 8 bases. Losses at the gene ends were 3 bases for V and 10 bases for J; bases not matched to a gene: 10. The CDR3 is made up of 15 amino acids. Germline V gives CDR1 MDHEN, CDR2 SYDVKM. The CDR3 nucleotides are TGTGCCAGCAGTTTTGGTACAGGACAGGGAGGAAAACTGTTTTTT. It specifies CASSFGTGQGGKLFF.

The rearrangement uses TRBV7-6 and TRBJ2-1; D remains unclear. The CDR3 totals 16 residues. Germline V gene data show CDR1 as SGHVS and CDR2 as FNYEAQ. V gave up 5 bases and J gave up 5 bases, with 19 bases separating them. The CDR3: CASSPLLGTVNNEQFF. The CDR3 DNA follows: TGTGCCAGCAGCCCCCTCCTAGGTACCGTAAACAATGAGCAGTTCTTC. Full variable domain (outside the CDR3, taken from reference TRBV7-6 and TRBJ2-1): GAGVSQSPRYKVTKRGQDVALRCDPISGHVSLYWYRQALGQGPEFLTYFNYEAQQDKSGLPNDRFSAERPEGSISTLTIQRTEQRDSAMYRCASSPLLGTVNNEQFFGPGTRLTVL.

This chain uses TRBV5-6 with TRBJ2-3; 8 nucleotides align to TRBD1. Germline V gene sequence: CDR1 SGHDT, CDR2 YYEEEE. CDR3 length equals 15 residues. V shed 3 bases, J shed 3 bases, and the junction held 6 bases outside the gene matches. The CDR3 sequence: CASSWSGQVTDTQYF. As DNA, the CDR3 is TGTGCCAGCAGCTGGTCGGGACAGGTGACAGATACGCAGTATTTT.

V gene TRBV28 combines with J gene TRBJ2-3; 9 nucleotides match TRBD2. Trimming removed 2 bases from V and 7 bases from J; junction bases left unmatched: 4. The germline CDR1 and CDR2 sequences are MDHEN and SYDVKM. The CDR3 consists of 14 residues. CDR3 amino acids: CASSLAGGLYTQYF. The CDR3 DNA is TGTGCCAGCAGTTTAGCGGGAGGGCTGTATACGCAGTATTTT.

The chain joins TRBV27 to TRBJ2-1, with D possibly being TRBD2 (6 bases). Germline V gene sequence: CDR1 MNHEY, CDR2 SMNVEV (reference sequence). This CDR3 has 13 amino acids. V was shortened by 6 bases and J by 3 bases, with 9 bases between the two germline ends. The CDR3 loop reads CASRPGLYNEQFF. Here the CDR3 DNA reads TGTGCCAGCAGGCCGGGACTCTACAATGAGCAGTTCTTC.

The J gene is TRBJ2-1, the V gene TRBV27; TRBD2 matches at 8 bases. The germline V gene has CDR1 MNHEY and CDR2 SMNVEV (reference sequence). CDR3 length equals 14 residues. V lost 2 bases and J lost 10; bases outside the gene matches: 7. CDR3 in amino acids: CASSLRAGVHEQFF. CDR3 DNA sequence: TGTGCCAGCAGTTTAAGAGCGGGAGTTCACGAGCAGTTCTTC.

The gene calls are TRBV23-1 and TRBJ2-5, with 10 bases that match TRBD2. TRBV23-1 is classed as an ORF, of uncertain function. CDR3 length equals 23 residues. V gave up 1 base and J gave up 6 bases; unmatched junction bases: 29. For the CDR3, the DNA is TGCGCCAGCAGTCAATGGGGGACTAGCGAGTATGGAATTTACCCTTCTTGGAGAAAGACCCAGTACTTC. This encodes CASSQWGTSEYGIYPSWRKTQYF.

This chain joins TRBV15 and TRBJ2-5, with TRBD2 identical over 12 bases. Matching the DNA end better, TRBJ2-7 makes the J call doubtful. Germline V gene data show CDR1 as LNHNV and CDR2 as YYDKDF (reference sequence). The CDR3 is 17 amino acids. The CDR3 DNA follows: TGTGCCACCAGCAGAGGCTTTCAGACTAGCGGGAGAGGCGAGCAGTACTTC. Its protein is CATSRGFQTSGRGEQYF.

The chain joins TRBV11-2 to TRBJ2-5, with 9 bases fitting TRBD1. Trimming took 6 bases from V and 3 from J; bases not matched to a gene: 11. The CDR3 extends over 16 amino acids. Germline-derived CDR1 and CDR2 are SGHAT and FQNNGV. The CDR3 region has the DNA TGTGCCAGCAGTACAAGGACAGGGGACCTGGAAGAGACCCAGTACTTC. Protein product: CASSTRTGDLEETQYF.

The chain is built from TRBV6-6 and TRBJ1-1; TRBD1 matches at 8 bases. The CDR3 is 15 residues long. Per germline, CDR1 MNHNY and CDR2 SVGAGI (reference sequence). The J segment lost 4 bases and the V segment lost 5 bases, leaving 9 bases of the junction unmatched. CDR3 coding DNA: TGTGCCAGCAGTGGCCTTCAGGGGGCGTTCACTGAAGCTTTCTTT. Amino acid sequence: CASSGLQGAFTEAFF.